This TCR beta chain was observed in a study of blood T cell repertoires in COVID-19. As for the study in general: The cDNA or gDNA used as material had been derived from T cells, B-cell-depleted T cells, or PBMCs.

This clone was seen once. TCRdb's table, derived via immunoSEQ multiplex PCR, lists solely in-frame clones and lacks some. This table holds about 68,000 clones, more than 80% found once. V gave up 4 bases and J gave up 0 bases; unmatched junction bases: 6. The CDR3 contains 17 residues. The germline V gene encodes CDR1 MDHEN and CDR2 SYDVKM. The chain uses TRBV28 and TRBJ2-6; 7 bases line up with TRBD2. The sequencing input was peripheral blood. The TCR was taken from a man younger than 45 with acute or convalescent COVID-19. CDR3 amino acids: CASSSGGITSGANVLTF. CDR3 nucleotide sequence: TGTGCCAGCAGTTCGGGAGGAATAACCTCTGGGGCCAACGTCCTGACTTTC.